The 16 T cell receptor beta chains in this list originate from one sample, sequenced in a study of T cells in localized non-small cell lung cancer. Sequencing used immunoSEQ multiplex PCR; TCRdb keeps in-frame clones, though not all of them. The sample shows approximately 15,000 clones, around 91% of them seen only once. This sample comprised peripheral blood mononuclear cells, obtained before any cancer treatment. Receptors originate from a woman aged 40-69 years with stage III lung adenocarcinoma.

V and J are TRBV7-2 and TRBJ2-5, with a tentative D call TRBD1 (5 bases). This CDR3 comprises 14 residues. Germline V gene data show CDR1 as SGHTA and CDR2 as FQGNSA. Trimming stripped 1 base from V and 9 bases from J, with 15 bases between. CDR3: CASSLGIGAAAQYF. CDR3 sequence (DNA): TGTGCCAGCAGCTTAGGGATAGGGGCGGCGGCCCAGTACTTC.

This clone was detected once. The rearrangement uses TRBV30 and TRBJ1-2; D uncertain. Trimming removed 1 base from V and 5 bases from J, with 11 bases in between. Per germline, CDR1 GTSNPN and CDR2 SVGIG (reference sequence). The CDR3 extends over 13 amino acids. The CDR3 sequence: CAWSDGLGYGYTF. CDR3 DNA: TGTGCCTGGAGTGACGGACTGGGTTATGGCTACACCTTC.

The chain has TRBV6-5 and TRBJ1-5; a possible D gene is TRBD1 (5 bases). This CDR3 has 16 residues. Germline values: CDR1 MNHEY, CDR2 SVGAGI. V lost 0 bases and J lost 7, with 16 bases in between. CDR3 nucleotide sequence: TGTGCCAGCAGTTACTCGAAACCTGGGGGGGGGCAGCCCCAGCATTTT. This codes for CASSYSKPGGGQPQHF.

This rearrangement joins TRBV27 to TRBJ2-1; 9 nucleotides line up with TRBD1. The V gene's germline CDR1 is MNHEY and CDR2 SMNVEV (reference sequence). V was clipped by 0 bases and J by 2 bases; unmatched bases: 2. The CDR3 runs 16 residues. CDR3 nucleotide sequence: TGTGCCAGCAGTTTATCCGGGACAGGGACCTACAATGAGCAGTTCTTC. Its translation is CASSLSGTGTYNEQFF.

The V call is TRBV7-2, the J call TRBJ2-7, with a possible D match to TRBD1 (5 bases). The germline CDR1 and CDR2 sequences are SGHTA and FQGNSA. V was trimmed by 4 bases and J by 6 bases, leaving 19 bases between them. This CDR3 is 15 amino acids long. The CDR3, as DNA: TGTGCCAGCAGCTCCCGCCCGGGCCCTGGGGCCGAGCAGTACTTC. It translates to CASSSRPGPGAEQYF.

The chain uses TRBV6-1 and TRBJ2-1; 7 positions agree with TRBD1. V dropped 8 bases and J dropped 6; count of bases not matched to a gene: 7. Germline V lookup: CDR1 MNHNS, CDR2 SASEGT. The CDR3 covers 13 residues. CDR3 coding DNA: TGTGCCAGCCATAGACAGGGTTTCAATGAGCAGTTCTTC. Protein product: CASHRQGFNEQFF.

The chain has TRBV5-1 and TRBJ2-7; D possibly matches TRBD1 or TRBD2 (6 bases each). Trimming removed 0 bases at V and 6 bases at J, with 16 bases between. Germline assignment: CDR1 SGHRS and CDR2 YFSETQ. This CDR3 has 15 amino acids. CDR3 in DNA: TGCGCCAGCAGCTTGGCCGGGGGACAACTGGGCGAGCAGTACTTC. Protein sequence: CASSLAGGQLGEQYF. The complete variable domain, with remaining parts taken from reference TRBV5-1 and TRBJ2-7, reads KAGVTQTPRYLIKTRGQQVTLSCSPISGHRSVSWYQQTPGQGLQFLFEYFSETQRNKGNFPGRFSGRQFSNSRSEMNVSTLELGDSALYLCASSLAGGQLGEQYFGPGTRLTVT.

The chain joins TRBV29-1 to TRBJ2-7; tentatively, D is TRBD1 (5 bases). The V gene's germline CDR1 is SQVTM and CDR2 ANQGSEA. The CDR3 runs to 13 residues. Trimming removed 4 bases at V and 3 bases at J, with 13 bases between. The CDR3 coding sequence is TGCAGCGTTGGAAGGGGAACGGGCTACGAGCAGTACTTC. Translation gives CSVGRGTGYEQYF.

The chain has TRBV19 and TRBJ2-3, with a tentative D call TRBD2 (6 bases). V was clipped by 6 bases and J by 6 bases, with 19 bases between them. This CDR3 region has 15 residues. Germline V gene sequence: CDR1 LNHDA, CDR2 SQIVND (reference sequence). CDR3 sequence: CASSRLVGGGDTQYF. In DNA form, the CDR3 reads TGTGCCAGTAGCAGATTAGTAGGTGGGGGGGATACGCAGTATTTT.

CDR3 in DNA: TGCAGTGCCCCCCGGGCAGATACGCAGTATTTT. This sequence encodes CSAPRADTQYF. V is TRBV20-1 and J is TRBJ2-3; D unresolved. There are 11 residues in the CDR3. V was pared by 6 bases and J by 4 bases, with 8 bases between. Germline V gives CDR1 DFQATT, CDR2 SNEGSKA (reference sequence).

This chain connects TRBV4-1 to TRBJ2-1, with 8 bases matching TRBD2. Looked up from germline, CDR1 is MGHRA and CDR2 is YSYEKL. After removal of 1 base from V and 4 bases from J, the junction contained 12 bases not matched to a gene. The CDR3 consists of 18 residues. The CDR3 region is CASSQGQWASGRYNEQFF. CDR3 coding DNA: TGCGCCAGCAGCCAAGGCCAGTGGGCTAGCGGGCGTTACAATGAGCAGTTCTTC.

The chain employs TRBV19 and TRBJ2-7; D unresolved. The V gene lost 0 bases and the J gene lost 3 bases, with 9 bases spanning the gap. CDR1 and CDR2 from the germline V gene are LNHDA and SQIVND (reference sequence). This CDR3 is built from 14 residues. The CDR3 region has the DNA TGTGCCAGTAGTATAGAAGGCCGATACTACGAGCAGTACTTC. Amino acid sequence: CASSIEGRYYEQYF. Variable domain in full (rest from reference TRBV19 and TRBJ2-7): DGGITQSPKYLFRKEGQNVTLSCEQNLNHDAMYWYRQDPGQGLRLIYYSQIVNDFQKGDIAEGYSVSREKKESFPLTVTSAQKNPTAFYLCASSIEGRYYEQYFGPGTRLTVT.

This chain's CDR3 is CASSLSGGDYYEQYF. The CDR3, as DNA: TGTGCCAGCAGCTTATCCGGGGGCGATTACTACGAGCAGTACTTC. The chain combines TRBV7-9 with TRBJ2-7, with D possibly called TRBD1 or TRBD2 (6 bases each). V was shortened by 2 bases and J by 3 bases, with 14 bases between the two germline ends. Germline assignment: CDR1 SEHNR and CDR2 FQNEAQ (reference sequence). The CDR3 covers 15 residues.

V is TRBV10-3 and J is TRBJ1-2; D is ambiguous. V lost 6 bases and J lost 2, with 19 bases in between. CDR1 and CDR2 from the germline V gene are ENHRY and SYGVKD. The CDR3 extends over 16 amino acids. In nucleotides, the CDR3 is TGTGCCATCAGGAAGACGGATGGTGGCAGGAACTATGGCTACACCTTC. Translation: CAIRKTDGGRNYGYTF.

The chain has TRBV28 and TRBJ2-1; no firm D call. The germline V gene has CDR1 MDHEN and CDR2 SYDVKM. This CDR3 contains 14 residues. V lost 5 bases to trimming and J lost 6 bases, with 14 bases between them. In nucleotides, the CDR3 is TGTGCCAGCAGTCCCAACTGGCCTCTCAATGAGCAGTTCTTC. It encodes CASSPNWPLNEQFF.

The chain has TRBV5-1 and TRBJ2-5; TRBD2 aligns across 8 bases. CDR1 and CDR2 from the germline V gene are SGHRS and YFSETQ. The CDR3 extends over 14 amino acids. V shed 4 bases and J 5 bases; nucleotides not matched to a gene: 7. In DNA, the CDR3 is TGCGCCAGCAGCCCCCGCGGGGGGCCCGAGACCCAGTACTTC. This sequence encodes CASSPRGGPETQYF. Supplemented by reference TRBV5-1 and TRBJ2-5, the full variable domain reads KAGVTQTPRYLIKTRGQQVTLSCSPISGHRSVSWYQQTPGQGLQFLFEYFSETQRNKGNFPGRFSGRQFSNSRSEMNVSTLELGDSALYLCASSPRGGPETQYFGPGTRLLVL.